This paragraph covers one T cell receptor (beta chain) sequence. The data were obtained in a study of blood T cell repertoires in COVID-19. Germline V lookup: CDR1 SGHVS, CDR2 FQNEAQ. V shed 1 base and J shed 0 bases, with 13 bases lying between them. The length of the CDR3 is 18 residues. Authors' analysis steps: Reference gene primer amplification gave estimated nucleated cell counts. Measured with immunoSEQ multiplex PCR; TCRdb has only the in-frame clones, and not every one. The D gene and trimming were derived from the DNA, and the V and J assignments and clone size from that table. This sample has about 210,000 clones, with approximately 80% found just once.

The rearrangement joins TRBV7-8 to TRBJ2-6; D gene uncertain. The source of this sequence is a human donor in a cohort sampled during active COVID-19. Sequencing was carried out using peripheral blood. The CDR3 is CASSLERSVGSGANVLTF. As DNA, the CDR3 is TGTGCCAGCAGCTTAGAGAGGTCCGTCGGCTCTGGGGCCAACGTCCTGACTTTC.